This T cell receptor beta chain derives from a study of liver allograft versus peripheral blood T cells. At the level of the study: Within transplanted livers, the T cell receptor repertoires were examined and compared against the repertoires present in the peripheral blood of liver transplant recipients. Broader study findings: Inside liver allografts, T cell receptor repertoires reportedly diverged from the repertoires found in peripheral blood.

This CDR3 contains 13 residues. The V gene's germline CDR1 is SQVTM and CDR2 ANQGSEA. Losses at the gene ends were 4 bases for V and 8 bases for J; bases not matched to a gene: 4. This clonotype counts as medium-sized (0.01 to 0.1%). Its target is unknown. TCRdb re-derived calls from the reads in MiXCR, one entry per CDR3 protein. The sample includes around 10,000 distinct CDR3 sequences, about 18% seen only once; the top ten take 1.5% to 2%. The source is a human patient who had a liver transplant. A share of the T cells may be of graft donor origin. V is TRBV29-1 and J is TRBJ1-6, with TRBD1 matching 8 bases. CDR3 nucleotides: TGCAGCGTTGCGACAGGGGTTGATTCACCCCTCCACTTT. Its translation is CSVATGVDSPLHF.